Listed below are T cell receptor beta chains from one sample, sequenced in a study of shared clonotypes between healthy human individuals. Profiled with immunoSEQ multiplex PCR; TCRdb holds only in-frame clones, not every one. The sample has about 680,000 clones; 90% to 95% are singletons. The material sequenced was naive CD8+ T cells sorted from blood. These receptors were taken from a man between 25 and 39 years old in good health. Each CDR3 is given with its conserved first and last residue. A D gene is named only where the DNA matches it firmly. Where a row states a size, it is once, few, many or the class of an expanded clone; other rows omit it.

TRBJ2-5,16,TRBV19,-,TRBD2,TGTGCCAGTAGTCGTGGGTTCGGACTAGTTGGAGAGACCCAGTACTTC,CASSRGFGLVGETQYF
TRBJ2-1,16,TRBV27,-,-,TGTGCCAGCAGTCCCAGTGTGGGGGAAAGCGTCAATGAGCAGTTCTTC,CASSPSVGESVNEQFF
TRBJ2-5,17,TRBV11-2,once,TRBD1,TGTGCCAGCAGCCCATATCCACAGGGGGCGAGTTATGAGGACCAGTACTTC,CASSPYPQGASYEDQYF
TRBJ2-1,13,TRBV27,-,-,TGTGCCAGCAGTTTTAATTCTAGAGTGGAGCAGTTCTTC,CASSFNSRVEQFF
TRBJ2-7,11,TRBV20-1,-,TRBD2,TGCAGTGCCGATAGCGGGTACGAGCAGTACTTC,CSADSGYEQYF
TRBJ2-7,14,TRBV10-3,-,-,TGTGCCATCAGTGAGTCGAACGGCTCCTACGAGCAGTACTTC,CAISESNGSYEQYF
TRBJ2-2,14,TRBV28,-,-,TGTGCCAGCAGTTGGGGGCTGAACACCGGGGAGCTGTTTTTT,CASSWGLNTGELFF
TRBJ2-7,16,TRBV7-9,-,TRBD2,TGTGCCAGCAGCCTTGCCTTAGCGGGAGGGCCGTACGAGCAGTACTTC,CASSLALAGGPYEQYF
TRBJ1-1,11,TRBV29-1,once,TRBD1,TGCAGCGGGGACAGGGGGATTGAAGCTTTCTTT,CSGDRGIEAFF
TRBJ1-5,16,TRBV7-9,few,-,TGTGCCAGCAGCTCTTCGGCCTTGGGGGCCCTTCAGCCCCAGCATTTT,CASSSSALGALQPQHF
TRBJ2-7,13,TRBV5-1,-,-,TGCGCCAGCAGCGACCCCAATGGGCGCGAGCAGTACTTC,CASSDPNGREQYF
TRBJ2-1,16,TRBV7-8,-,TRBD2,TGTGCCAGCACCCCACCCTTAGCGGGAGGGTACAATGAGCAGTTCTTC,CASTPPLAGGYNEQFF
TRBJ2-1,13,TRBV5-6,-,-,TGTGCCAGCAGCTTGAGCACCTACAATGAGCAGTTCTTC,CASSLSTYNEQFF
TRBJ2-7,15,TRBV7-9,-,TRBD2,TGTGCCAGCAGCTTACAGGGAGGGCTGGGTAACGAGCAGTACTTC,CASSLQGGLGNEQYF
TRBJ1-1,16,TRBV7-6,-,-,TGTGCCAGCAGCGACACCGGGACAACCGCAGTGGGTGAAGCTTTCTTT,CASSDTGTTAVGEAFF
TRBJ1-4,15,TRBV27,-,TRBD1,TGTGCCAGCAGTCCCCGGACAGGGCGTAATGAAAAACTGTTTTTT,CASSPRTGRNEKLFF
TRBJ2-3,15,TRBV9,once,-,TGTGCCAGCAGCGCCCCCACTTCTAGCACAGATACGCAGTATTTT,CASSAPTSSTDTQYF
TRBJ2-7,13,TRBV27,-,TRBD1,TGTGCCAGCACCGGGACAGAGTCCTACGAGCAGTACTTC,CASTGTESYEQYF
TRBJ1-2,13,TRBV6-5,-,TRBD1,TGTGCCAGCAGCCAAGGACAGGTCGAGGGCTACACCTTC,CASSQGQVEGYTF
TRBJ2-7,15,TRBV28,-,TRBD2,TGTGCCAGCAGTCCTCTAGCGGGGGTAACCTACGAGCAGTACTTC,CASSPLAGVTYEQYF
TRBJ2-1,17,TRBV9,-,-,TGTGCCAGCAGCGTGGGGTGGTGGGAGAGGGGCGACAATGAGCAGTTCTTC,CASSVGWWERGDNEQFF
TRBJ1-4,15,TRBV4-1,-,TRBD1,TGCGCCAGCAGCCCCCGGGACAGCTCAAATGAAAAACTGTTTTTT,CASSPRDSSNEKLFF
TRBJ2-3,15,TRBV28,once,-,TGTGCCAGCACCCTGATTGGGGTCGGAGCAGATACGCAGTATTTT,CASTLIGVGADTQYF
TRBJ2-1,16,TRBV7-9,-,TRBD2,TGTGCCAGCAGCTCCGCGGGACTAGCGGGGGTCAATGAGCAGTTCTTC,CASSSAGLAGVNEQFF
TRBJ1-4,12,TRBV6-6,-,-,TGTGCCAGCAGTCCCGGGGGGGAAAAACTGTTTTTT,CASSPGGEKLFF
TRBJ2-7,18,TRBV7-9,-,-,TGTGCCAGCAGCGTCAGGGGGGATCCGGCGGTTCTATCCTACGAGCAGTACTTC,CASSVRGDPAVLSYEQYF
TRBJ2-1,15,TRBV7-9,-,-,TGTGCCAGCAGTCCGCAGGGGCCCAACTACAATGAGCAGTTCTTC,CASSPQGPNYNEQFF
TRBJ2-3,14,TRBV10-2,-,TRBD2,TGCGCCAGCAGCACCCTGGGAGGGCCGGATACGCAGTATTTT,CASSTLGGPDTQYF
TRBJ2-5,14,TRBV27,-,-,TGTGCCAGCAGTTCCCGAACTAGAGGAGAGACCCAGTACTTC,CASSSRTRGETQYF
TRBJ1-5,15,TRBV27,-,-,TGTGCCAGCAGTCGCGGACGAAGTAGCAATCAGCCCCAGCATTTT,CASSRGRSSNQPQHF
TRBJ2-1,16,TRBV7-2,-,TRBD2,TGTGCCAGCAGCCCAGGACTAGCGGGTCTCTACAATGAGCAGTTCTTC,CASSPGLAGLYNEQFF
TRBJ2-2,16,TRBV7-9,-,TRBD2,TGTGCCAGCAGCTCAACCTTGACTAGCGCAGCCGGGGAGCTGTTTTTT,CASSSTLTSAAGELFF
TRBJ2-1,14,TRBV7-9,once,TRBD2,TGTGCCACCAAGCGGGAGGGCCACTACAATGAGCAGTTCTTC,CATKREGHYNEQFF
TRBJ2-3,16,TRBV9,-,TRBD2,TGTGCCAGCAGCTCCCGAGCGGGAGGGCCCGTAGATACGCAGTATTTT,CASSSRAGGPVDTQYF
TRBJ2-5,15,TRBV7-9,-,TRBD2,TGTGCCAGCAGCCCCCGACTAGCGGTGGTGGAGACCCAGTACTTC,CASSPRLAVVETQYF
TRBJ2-2,13,TRBV7-9,-,-,TGTGCCAGAGACACAGCGGGCACCGGGGAGCTGTTTTTT,CARDTAGTGELFF
TRBJ1-2,14,TRBV6-1,-,-,TGTGCCAGCAGTGAACTCGGGGGCGACTATGGCTACACCTTC,CASSELGGDYGYTF
TRBJ1-5,15,TRBV6-1,-,-,TGTGCCAGCAGTGAACTCGACAATAGCAATCAGCCCCAGCATTTT,CASSELDNSNQPQHF
TRBJ2-7,13,TRBV2,-,-,TGTGCCAGCAAGATGAGCTTTTACTACGAGCAGTACTTC,CASKMSFYYEQYF
TRBJ2-7,14,TRBV5-6,-,-,TGTGCCAGCAGTACCGGGTCCAGCTCCTACGAGCAGTACTTC,CASSTGSSSYEQYF
TRBJ2-7,16,TRBV29-1,-,TRBD1,TGCAGCGTTGAAGAACCTCGGACAGGGGCCCAGGGCGAGCAGTACTTC,CSVEEPRTGAQGEQYF
TRBJ2-5,16,TRBV7-9,-,TRBD2,TGTGCCAGCACCCCCCAAGCGGCGGGAGGGACGAAGACCCAGTACTTC,CASTPQAAGGTKTQYF
TRBJ1-1,16,TRBV28,-,TRBD1,TGTGCCAGCAAAGGGGACAGGGGTCCTATGAACACTGAAGCTTTCTTT,CASKGDRGPMNTEAFF
TRBJ2-1,17,TRBV19,-,TRBD2,TGTGCCAGTAGTCGACCCAGGGAGGGTAAAAGGGACAATGAGCAGTTCTTC,CASSRPREGKRDNEQFF
TRBJ2-1,15,TRBV9,-,-,TGTGCCAGCAGCGCCGGACATAGCTCCTACAATGAGCAGTTCTTC,CASSAGHSSYNEQFF
TRBJ1-2,12,TRBV6-5,-,-,TGTGCCAGCAGTTCTAAGACAGGAACCTACACCTTC,CASSSKTGTYTF
TRBJ1-1,16,TRBV11-2,-,TRBD1,TGTGCCAGCAGCCGTAGGGGGACAGGCCAAAACACTGAAGCTTTCTTT,CASSRRGTGQNTEAFF
TRBJ2-2,15,TRBV4-1,-,-,TGCGCCAGCAGCCAAGGGGACGGAACTTACGGGGAGCTGTTTTTT,CASSQGDGTYGELFF
TRBJ2-7,18,TRBV27,-,-,TGTGCCAGCAGTTTATCCCCTATAACTAGAAGTCTAAACTACGAGCAGTACTTC,CASSLSPITRSLNYEQYF
TRBJ2-2,14,TRBV4-1,-,-,TGCGCCAGCAGCCAGGGTCTGAACACCGGGGAGCTGTTTTTT,CASSQGLNTGELFF
TRBJ2-7,15,TRBV14,-,-,TGTGCCAGCAGCCTTTTCGCAGGGGGACTCTACGAGCAGTACTTC,CASSLFAGGLYEQYF
TRBJ1-1,15,TRBV7-9,-,-,TGTGCCAGCAGCCTCTGGGAGGGATTAAACACTGAAGCTTTCTTT,CASSLWEGLNTEAFF
TRBJ1-5,16,TRBV21-1,-,-,TGTGCCAGCAGCAAATTCGGAGACAGGGGCAATCAGCCCCAGCATTTT,CASSKFGDRGNQPQHF
TRBJ2-7,14,TRBV14,few,-,TGTGCCAGCAGCCAAGCCGCCGACCCTAAGGGGCAGTACTTC,CASSQAADPKGQYF
TRBJ2-7,14,TRBV6-6,-,-,TGTGCCAGCAGTTACGAGATGGCCCCCTACGAGCAGTACTTC,CASSYEMAPYEQYF